This T cell receptor (beta chain) was identified in a study of Ad26.COV2.S vaccination and SARS-CoV-2 variants. This table comes from immunoSEQ multiplex PCR, and its TCRdb copy is limited to in-frame clones, with some not included. Counted here are some 290,000 clones, roughly 86% occurring once; the ten biggest clones make up roughly 2.1%. Treatment meaning: some 20 received Ad26.COV2.S at low or high dose, single or two shots; about 5 received placebo; per-sample allocation not given. Collection of samples fell on day 63 after the first vaccine or placebo injection. The study, taken as a whole, reports: Spike-specific TCR breadth ran higher among vaccine recipients than placebo recipients.

The V gene's germline CDR1 is SGHRS and CDR2 YFSETQ. The CDR3 contains 14 residues. J was trimmed by 7 bases and V by 4 bases; bases with no gene match: 3. This clone appeared once. Its target is not known. The rearrangement joins TRBV5-1 to TRBJ1-6; 9 positions agree with TRBD1. Sequenced material: peripheral blood, taken in a trial of Ad26.COV2.S vaccine versus placebo. The source is a person between 18 and 65 years old who received the Ad26.COV2.S COVID-19 vaccine or a placebo. The CDR3 sequence: CASSGTGQNSPLHF. The CDR3 DNA is TGCGCCAGCAGCGGGACAGGGCAGAATTCACCCCTCCACTTT.